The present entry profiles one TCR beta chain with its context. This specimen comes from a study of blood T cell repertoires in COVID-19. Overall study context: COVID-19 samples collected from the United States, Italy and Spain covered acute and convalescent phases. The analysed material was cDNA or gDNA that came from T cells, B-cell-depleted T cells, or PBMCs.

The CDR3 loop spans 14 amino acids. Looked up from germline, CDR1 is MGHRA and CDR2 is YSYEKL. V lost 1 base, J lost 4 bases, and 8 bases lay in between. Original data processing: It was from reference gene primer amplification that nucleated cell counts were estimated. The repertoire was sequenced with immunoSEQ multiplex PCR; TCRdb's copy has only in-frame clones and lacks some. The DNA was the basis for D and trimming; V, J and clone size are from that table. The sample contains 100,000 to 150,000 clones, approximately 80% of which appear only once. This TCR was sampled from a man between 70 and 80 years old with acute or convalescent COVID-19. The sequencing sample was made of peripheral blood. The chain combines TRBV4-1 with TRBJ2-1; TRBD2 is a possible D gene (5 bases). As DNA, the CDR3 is TGCGCCAGCAGCCAAGGGACTCCATACAATGAGCAGTTCTTC. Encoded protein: CASSQGTPYNEQFF.